This is a list of T cell receptor beta chains from one sample in a study of cytomegalovirus exposure and HLA in healthy donors. Sequencing was performed with immunoSEQ multiplex PCR; in TCRdb, only in-frame clones are kept and a portion is missing. The profile shows around 150,000 clones, 60% to 80% of them singletons. Sequencing was carried out using PBMCs. Every receptor here comes from a woman between 35 and 50 years old in good health and CMV-seronegative. Each CDR3 is given with its conserved first and last residue. D genes are given only for firm matches. Where a row states a size, it is once, few, many or the class of an expanded clone; other rows omit it.

D: TRBD2
V: TRBV7-6
J: TRBJ2-1
size: once
DNA: TGTGCCAGCAGCCAATTTATCGGACTAGCGGGGAGCTCCTACAATGAGCAGTTCTTC
CDR3: CASSQFIGLAGSSYNEQFF

D: NA
V: TRBV6-1
J: TRBJ2-3
size: NA
DNA: TGTGCCAGCAGTGGGGGCGGCTTCACAGATACGCAGTATTTT
CDR3: CASSGGGFTDTQYF

D: NA
V: TRBV6-1
J: TRBJ2-7
size: NA
DNA: TGTGCCAGCAGTGCCCGGACAGCTACCTACGAGCAGTACTTC
CDR3: CASSARTATYEQYF

D: NA
V: TRBV7-9
J: TRBJ2-3
size: few
DNA: TGTGCCAGCAGCGAAGGGGGAGATACGCAGTATTTT
CDR3: CASSEGGDTQYF

D: TRBD2
V: TRBV28
J: TRBJ2-7
size: few
DNA: TGTGCCAGCAGAACTAGCGGCTCTCCGGTAGAGCAGTACTTC
CDR3: CASRTSGSPVEQYF

D: NA
V: TRBV6-1
J: TRBJ1-4
size: NA
DNA: TGTGCCAGCAGTGAAGTACGGGGAACTAATGAAAAACTGTTTTTT
CDR3: CASSEVRGTNEKLFF

D: NA
V: TRBV6-1
J: TRBJ2-3
size: NA
DNA: TGTGCCGGGAGTTTCGGGGGACTTCGCACAGATACGCAGTATTTT
CDR3: CAGSFGGLRTDTQYF

D: NA
V: TRBV4-2
J: TRBJ2-6
size: few
DNA: TGTGCCAGCAGCCAAGGGGGGGGCAGGGCGTCCTCTGGGGCCAACGGCCTGACTTTC
CDR3: CASSQGGGRASSGANGLTF

D: NA
V: TRBV5-1
J: TRBJ2-3
size: NA
DNA: TGCGCCAGCAGCTTGGCAGGGAACACGGCAGATACGCAGTATTTT
CDR3: CASSLAGNTADTQYF

D: NA
V: TRBV12-5
J: TRBJ2-7
size: NA
DNA: TGTGCTAGTGGATGGGGCAACGAGCAGTACTTC
CDR3: CASGWGNEQYF

D: TRBD1
V: TRBV5-6
J: TRBJ1-4
size: NA
DNA: TGTGCCAGCAGTCGGGACAGGTCTAGAGCTAATGAAAAACTGTTTTTT
CDR3: CASSRDRSRANEKLFF

D: NA
V: TRBV2
J: TRBJ1-2
size: NA
DNA: TGTGCCAGCAGTGAACTCTCCGGGACATCGGGCTATGGCTACACCTTC
CDR3: CASSELSGTSGYGYTF

D: TRBD2
V: TRBV7-6
J: TRBJ2-7
size: NA
DNA: TGTGCCAGCAGCAAGTCACTAGCGAGGCTCGCCTACGAGCAGTACTTC
CDR3: CASSKSLARLAYEQYF

D: NA
V: TRBV7-2
J: TRBJ2-5
size: NA
DNA: TGTGCCAGCAGCCCGTGGGAGCTGGCAGGACGGTACTTC
CDR3: CASSPWELAGRYF

D: TRBD2
V: TRBV10-2
J: TRBJ2-7
size: NA
DNA: TGCGCCAGCAGTACCCTAGCGGGGGGTTCCTACGAGCAGTACTTC
CDR3: CASSTLAGGSYEQYF

D: TRBD2
V: TRBV5-1
J: TRBJ2-3
size: NA
DNA: TGCGCCAGCAGCGCCCTAGCGGGACGGAGCACAGATACGCAGTATTTT
CDR3: CASSALAGRSTDTQYF

D: TRBD1
V: TRBV27
J: TRBJ1-3
size: NA
DNA: TGTGCCAGCAGAAGGACAGGGGGAGGAAGAAACACCATATATTTT
CDR3: CASRRTGGGRNTIYF

D: TRBD1
V: TRBV5-5
J: TRBJ1-1
size: few
DNA: TGTGCCAGCAACATAAGGACAGGGTCTGAAGCTTTCTTT
CDR3: CASNIRTGSEAFF

D: TRBD1
V: TRBV28
J: TRBJ2-1
size: NA
DNA: TGTGCCAGCAGTGAACACTCCGGGACAGGTCGAGGTGAGCAGTTCTTC
CDR3: CASSEHSGTGRGEQFF

D: NA
V: TRBV9
J: TRBJ2-3
size: NA
DNA: TGTGCCAGCAGCGTAGGCGGGGGCTGGGGCACAGATACGCAGTATTTT
CDR3: CASSVGGGWGTDTQYF

D: NA
V: TRBV20-1
J: TRBJ1-2
size: NA
DNA: TGCAGTGCTAGGGAAGTACAGAGCTACACCTTC
CDR3: CSAREVQSYTF

D: NA
V: TRBV7-2
J: TRBJ1-2
size: NA
DNA: TGTGCCAGCAGCTTATCGGAGGATGGCTACACCTTC
CDR3: CASSLSEDGYTF

D: TRBD2
V: TRBV9
J: TRBJ2-1
size: NA
DNA: TGTGCCAGCAGCGTAGGAGCGGGAGGGTACAATGAGCAGTTCTTC
CDR3: CASSVGAGGYNEQFF

D: NA
V: TRBV5-1
J: TRBJ1-1
size: NA
DNA: TGCGCCAGCAGCTTAACAGGTTTGAACACTGAAGCTTTCTTT
CDR3: CASSLTGLNTEAFF

D: TRBD2
V: TRBV10-3
J: TRBJ2-7
size: few
DNA: TGTGCCATCAGTGAAATGGTGGCGGTAGCGGGCTCTAACTACGAGCAGTACTTC
CDR3: CAISEMVAVAGSNYEQYF

D: TRBD2
V: TRBV9
J: TRBJ2-1
size: once
DNA: TGTGCCAGCAGCGGAGATAGCGGGGGTCTCTACAATGAGCAGTTCTTC
CDR3: CASSGDSGGLYNEQFF

D: NA
V: TRBV28
J: TRBJ1-5
size: few
DNA: TGTGCCAGCAGTACCAACAGGGGCAATCAGCCCCAGCATTTT
CDR3: CASSTNRGNQPQHF

D: NA
V: TRBV28
J: TRBJ1-2
size: NA
DNA: TGTGCCAGCAGTCCAATGCGGGTCCTCGAAACACGGGACTATGGCTACACCTTC
CDR3: CASSPMRVLETRDYGYTF

D: NA
V: TRBV25-1
J: TRBJ2-4
size: NA
DNA: TGTGCCAGCAGTGCACAAGGACTACGTCAGTACTTC
CDR3: CASSAQGLRQYF

D: TRBD2
V: TRBV5-1
J: TRBJ2-1
size: once
DNA: TGCGCCAGCAGCCTAGGGACTAGCGAGTTATACAATGAGCAGTTCTTC
CDR3: CASSLGTSELYNEQFF

D: TRBD2
V: TRBV4-1
J: TRBJ2-7
size: NA
DNA: TGCGCCAGCAGCCAAAGTCGGCGGGAGAGGGAAACCTACGAGCAGTACTTC
CDR3: CASSQSRRERETYEQYF

D: TRBD1
V: TRBV27
J: TRBJ2-7
size: NA
DNA: TGTGCCAGCAGTTTAAAGGGACAGGAGTACGAGCAGTACTTC
CDR3: CASSLKGQEYEQYF

D: NA
V: TRBV12-5
J: TRBJ2-7
size: once
DNA: TGTGCTAGTGGTTCCCGCCTGTTAGCAGAATTTTACGAGCAGTACTTC
CDR3: CASGSRLLAEFYEQYF

D: NA
V: TRBV6-5
J: TRBJ1-2
size: NA
DNA: TGTGCCAGCAGTTACTCGGATGGGGCCGATGGCTACACCTTC
CDR3: CASSYSDGADGYTF

D: NA
V: TRBV5-1
J: TRBJ1-2
size: NA
DNA: TGCGCCAGCAGCTTGGACAATCAGGGCTATGGCTACACCTTC
CDR3: CASSLDNQGYGYTF

D: NA
V: TRBV6-5
J: TRBJ1-2
size: NA
DNA: TGTGCCAGCGGAGGTCAGCCCAACTATGGCTACACCTTC
CDR3: CASGGQPNYGYTF

D: NA
V: TRBV12-5
J: TRBJ2-7
size: NA
DNA: TGTGCTAGTGGTTTTCTAAGCCGGGAGCAGTACTTC
CDR3: CASGFLSREQYF

D: NA
V: TRBV7-9
J: TRBJ2-1
size: NA
DNA: TGTTCCAGCAGCTTAGTGCCGGGTGCCAACTACAATGAGCAGTTCTTC
CDR3: CSSSLVPGANYNEQFF

D: NA
V: TRBV2
J: TRBJ1-2
size: NA
DNA: TGTGCCAGCAGTGAATCACTAGTCGGGGGCTACACCTTC
CDR3: CASSESLVGGYTF

D: TRBD1
V: TRBV7-3
J: TRBJ1-1
size: NA
DNA: TGTGCCAGCAGCCTAATTTCCGGGACAGGGGGGACTGAAGCTTTCTTT
CDR3: CASSLISGTGGTEAFF

D: NA
V: TRBV4-1
J: TRBJ2-3
size: NA
DNA: TGCGCCAGCAGCTCTGCCAGAGCACAGGGTACGCAGTATTTT
CDR3: CASSSARAQGTQYF

D: NA
V: TRBV27
J: TRBJ1-2
size: NA
DNA: TGTGCCAGCAGTTGGGGGGCTAACTATGGCTACACCTTC
CDR3: CASSWGANYGYTF

D: TRBD2
V: TRBV28
J: TRBJ2-3
size: NA
DNA: TGTGCCAGCAGTTTAGCACTAGCGGGAGGGAGAGATACGCAGTATTTT
CDR3: CASSLALAGGRDTQYF

D: NA
V: TRBV11-2
J: TRBJ1-5
size: NA
DNA: TGTGCCAGCAGCCCTCGCGGCCGCAATCAGCCCCAGCATTTT
CDR3: CASSPRGRNQPQHF

D: TRBD1
V: TRBV7-2
J: TRBJ2-7
size: NA
DNA: TGTGCCAGCAGCTTCGCCGGACAGGCCTCCTACGAGCAGTACTTC
CDR3: CASSFAGQASYEQYF

D: TRBD1
V: TRBV27
J: TRBJ2-2
size: NA
DNA: TGTGCCAGCGGCTCTTTACAGGGGGCGGGCGGGGAGCTGTTTTTT
CDR3: CASGSLQGAGGELFF

D: NA
V: TRBV11-2
J: TRBJ1-1
size: NA
DNA: TGTGCCAGCAGCTTCGGACAGCCGAACACTGAAGCTTTCTTT
CDR3: CASSFGQPNTEAFF

D: NA
V: TRBV5-6
J: TRBJ1-2
size: NA
DNA: TGTGCCAGCTATCGCGACAGGTTGACAAATGGCTACACCTTC
CDR3: CASYRDRLTNGYTF

D: NA
V: TRBV6-6
J: TRBJ1-5
size: NA
DNA: TGTGCCAGCAGCCGAGCGGACAGCAATCAGCCCCAGCATTTT
CDR3: CASSRADSNQPQHF